This T cell receptor beta chain comes out of a study of shared clonotypes between healthy human individuals. CDR1 and CDR2 from the germline V gene are GTSNPN and SVGIG (reference sequence). V lost 2 bases and J 6 bases, leaving 13 bases between the germline ends. The CDR3 is 13 residues long. Healthy HIV-negative adults with no recent acute infections or vaccinations were recruited as donors. Those who donated, Caucasian adults without exception, all lived in Nashville, Tennessee. Data came from immunoSEQ multiplex PCR; TCRdb stores just in-frame clones and leaves some out. Of about 560,000 clones detected, roughly four fifths appear once; the ten largest clones hold around 12%.

Input material: PBMCs. The origin of this receptor is a woman between 40 and 50 years old in good health. Some clones in this sample may be carry-over from other donors' samples. This chain connects TRBV30 to TRBJ1-2; D gene uncertain. The CDR3 DNA is TGTGCCTGGAGTCAGACGGGAATCAATGGCTACACCTTC. Protein sequence: CAWSQTGINGYTF. The full variable domain, rest sourced from reference TRBV30 and TRBJ1-2, is SQTIHQWPATLVQPVGSPLSLECTVEGTSNPNLYWYRQAAGRGLQLLFYSVGIGQISSEVPQNLSASRPQDRQFILSSKKLLLSDSGFYLCAWSQTGINGYTFGSGTRLTVV.